Listed below are T cell receptor beta chains from one sample, sequenced in a study of blood T cell repertoires in COVID-19. Assay used: immunoSEQ multiplex PCR; TCRdb lists only in-frame clones, some missing. In the table there are nearly 50,000 clones, more than 75% of which are singletons. Sequenced: peripheral blood. The receptors were sampled from a woman aged 55-69 years with acute or convalescent COVID-19. CDR3s leave out the opening cysteine and the closing phenylalanine or tryptophan.

j_call v_call cdr3_aa
TRBJ1-1 TRBV7-6 ASSLGTGIGTEAF
TRBJ2-5 TRBV2 ASKWTPQETQY
TRBJ2-5 TRBV7-2 ASSRRSTSGTQETQY
TRBJ2-1 TRBV5-1 ASNGGSSYNEQF
TRBJ2-5 TRBV11-3 ASSLSSGETQY
TRBJ1-2 TRBV14 ASSQRTGLGGYT
TRBJ2-3 TRBV9 ASSVAGLYTDTQY
TRBJ2-1 TRBV9 ASSPPPSATYNEQF
TRBJ1-5 TRBV29-1 SAAETQGFNQPQH
TRBJ2-7 TRBV5-4 ASSLDRGQTYEQY
TRBJ2-2 TRBV4-2 ASSPGTINTGELF
TRBJ2-6 TRBV6-5 AGTTGANVLT
TRBJ1-4 TRBV12-3/TRBV12-4 ASNGGVDEKLF
TRBJ2-2 TRBV6-2/TRBV6-3 ASSYSERENTGELF
TRBJ2-5 TRBV19 ASSSRTTAETQY
TRBJ2-2 TRBV19 ASSISARTSHKNTGELF
TRBJ1-4 TRBV27 ASRGGRGTTGEKLF
TRBJ1-5 TRBV19 ASSRSGGGQPQH
TRBJ1-3 TRBV6-1 ASSGGRQVNGNTIY
TRBJ1-1 TRBV28 ASTPDRGIGAF
TRBJ2-1 TRBV11-3 ASSLSSANEQF
TRBJ2-1 TRBV10-3 AISAQGLAGGGREQF
TRBJ1-2 TRBV7-9 ASSLIGTSDGYT
TRBJ2-3 TRBV7-3 ASSYGTGTVDTQY
TRBJ2-3 TRBV11-1 ASSLGGQGADTQY
TRBJ2-3 TRBV5-4 ASSLASGGYGTQY
TRBJ2-1 TRBV7-8 ASSRRGLTYNEQF
TRBJ1-4 TRBV15 ATSRGQGAYEKLF
TRBJ2-1 TRBV7-9 ASSPPNRGRDEQF
TRBJ2-2 TRBV4-2 ASSQGVQAGGHTGELF
TRBJ1-1 TRBV5-1 ASSARQGATSSEAF
TRBJ2-1 TRBV19 ASGGFEQF
TRBJ1-3 TRBV28 ASSLRTGNSGGNTIY
TRBJ2-7 TRBV6-5 ASSQGGSTYEQY
TRBJ2-7 TRBV11-2 ASRPTSGASYEQY
TRBJ2-3 TRBV11-1 ASSRGTGGSDTQY
TRBJ1-1 TRBV10-3 AIRVLVSTEAF
TRBJ1-4 TRBV2 ASRQGYSEKLF
TRBJ2-1 TRBV4-1 ASSPPWDKFLSYNEQF
TRBJ2-5 TRBV5-4 ASSLAVDARAQY
TRBJ1-5 TRBV4-2 ASSQDANQPQH
TRBJ2-7 TRBV27 ASSLAASGPLSSYEQY
TRBJ1-6 TRBV5-1 ASSFVSGSESPLH
TRBJ2-5 TRBV5-1 ASSPNRGEGAQY
TRBJ2-6 TRBV29-1 SVEVRTGLSGANVLT
TRBJ1-5 TRBV18 ASSPDRVYSNQPQH
TRBJ1-1 TRBV7-8 ASSFYRPGQGAEAF
TRBJ2-7 TRBV9 ASSVEGQGRGEQY
TRBJ2-1 TRBV5-4 ASSREVADYNEQF
TRBJ1-2 TRBV10-3 AISESKHGYT
TRBJ2-3 TRBV18 ASSPNYQGAGTDTQY
TRBJ1-4 TRBV9 ASSVSGVVTTNEKLF
TRBJ2-7 TRBV21-1 ASSKEGAGGPSEQY
TRBJ2-3 TRBV19 ASSPTRAGSRDTQY
TRBJ1-2 TRBV5-8 ASSLAGGPNYGYT
TRBJ2-4 TRBV19 ASGRDSLGKNIQY
TRBJ2-7 TRBV27 ASSSFSGQSYEQY
TRBJ1-2 TRBV11-2 ASSLEASGGYT
TRBJ2-2 TRBV3-1/TRBV3-2 ASSQFQGAVGELF